The T cell receptor (beta chain) described here comes from a study of blood T cells in healthy people across ages. There are 13 residues in the CDR3. The germline gives CDR1 LGHNA, CDR2 YSLEER. V shed 8 bases and J 3 bases; nucleotides not matched to a gene: 4. Primers used in a second PCR of roughly 7 to 12 cycles were a sample-barcoded 5' primer and a J-beta primer mix. A single record per CDR3 protein comes from TCRdb applying MiXCR to the 5' RACE reads. The sample contains hundreds of thousands of distinct CDR3 sequences, roughly 60% of which appear only once. Only a few counts were recorded for this clonotype.

This TCR derives from a man aged 25-40 years in good health. This chain uses TRBV4-3 with TRBJ2-1; 7 bases align to TRBD1. Sequenced material: blood. This chain's CDR3 is CASGTAIYNEQFF. CDR3 nucleotide sequence: TGCGCCAGCGGGACAGCAATCTACAATGAGCAGTTCTTC.